The T cell receptor (beta chain) under discussion was sequenced for a study of PD-1 blockade in classical Hodgkin lymphoma. The CDR3 consists of 19 residues. V shed 0 bases and J 4 bases; nucleotides not matched to a gene: 17. Germline V lookup: CDR1 LGHNA, CDR2 YNFKEQ. The assay was immunoSEQ multiplex PCR, and TCRdb's table has in-frame clones only and misses some. The sample lists about 12,000 clones, about four fifths seen once, with approximately 40% in the top ten. Each patient's relapse followed autologous stem cell transplantation, and brentuximab vedotin exposure varied. CD8+ T cells were isolated from thawed PBMCs by magnetic negative selection. Classifying best responses yielded complete response, partial response or progressive disease. Points on this clone: Its antigen is unidentified.

General study results and limits: Reported baseline diversity: healthy donors highest, relapsed/refractory patients lowest.

Sequences were derived from CD8+ T cells from blood, sampled at baseline. The V and J genes are TRBV4-2 and TRBJ2-7, with 8 bases lining up with TRBD1. The source is a human donor with classical Hodgkin lymphoma. In DNA, the CDR3 is TGTGCCAGCAGCCAAGATCTGGGACAGGACCGAATCTCCTCGTACGAGCAGTACTTC. Its translation is CASSQDLGQDRISSYEQYF.